The 29 T cell receptor beta chains given below trace back to one sample, sequenced in a study of post-analysis software for immune sequencing data. Each TCR beta cDNA library carried unique molecular identifiers. TCRdb independently ran MiXCR on the PCR reads; one entry per CDR3 protein. The sample consists of 700,000 to 800,000 distinct CDR3 sequences, roughly 27% of them appearing once. Which antigens these TCRs recognize remains unknown. General study points: Patients had higher frequencies than controls of five TRBV segments, including TRBV5-6, TRBV5-1 and TRBV20-1.

The material sequenced was blood. The receptors originated from a girl aged 5 to 17 with multiple sclerosis.

This clonotype was recorded a few times. The chain recombines TRBV12-3 or TRBV12-4 with TRBJ2-1; D is perhaps TRBD2 (7 bases). Between the trimmed V and J ends, which lost 5 bases and 2 bases, there was a span of 13 bases. This CDR3 is built from 15 residues. DNA for the CDR3: TGTGCCAGCAGTCTCGAGGGGGGGACCTACAATGAGCAGTTCTTC. It specifies CASSLEGGTYNEQFF.

This clonotype was seen just once. The chain employs TRBV6-6 and TRBJ2-3, with TRBD2 matching 12 bases. Unmatched junction bases numbered 8, after V lost 7 bases and J lost 0 bases. CDR1 and CDR2 (germline): MNHNY, SVGAGI (reference sequence). CDR3 size: 17 residues. CDR3 amino acids: CASKKLGTSGSTDTQYF. CDR3 nucleotide sequence: TGTGCCAGCAAGAAACTTGGGACTAGCGGGAGCACAGATACGCAGTATTTT.

This sequence joins TRBV7-9 and TRBJ2-7, with D unresolved. V was cut by 5 bases and J by 3 bases, with 14 bases left in between. Germline CDR1 and CDR2: SEHNR and FQNEAQ (reference sequence). This CDR3 is 14 amino acids long. The CDR3 DNA follows: TGTGCCAGCAGCCCACCCCAGGCTCACTACGAGCAGTACTTC. Its translation: CASSPPQAHYEQYF.

A few counts support this clonotype. This chain joins TRBV7-2 and TRBJ2-5; 12 positions agree with TRBD2. The CDR3 totals 16 residues. Trimming cost V 2 bases and J 4 bases; bases outside gene matches: 5. Germline assignment: CDR1 SGHTA and CDR2 FQGNSA. CDR3 sequence (DNA): TGTGCCAGCAGCTTACTGGCTAGCGGGAGGGTAGAGACCCAGTACTTC. Its protein product is CASSLLASGRVETQYF.

The chain carries TRBV5-1 and TRBJ1-1; no clear D. Germline assignment: CDR1 SGHRS and CDR2 YFSETQ. Trimming took off 1 base at V and 0 bases at J, with 7 bases between the two ends. The CDR3 consists of 14 residues. CDR3 bases: TGCGCCAGCAGCTTGAGTAGCATGAACACTGAAGCTTTCTTT. The encoded protein is CASSLSSMNTEAFF.

The gene calls are TRBV7-2 and TRBJ2-1; 12 nucleotides line up with TRBD2. The germline V gene has CDR1 SGHTA and CDR2 FQGNSA. This CDR3 spans 18 amino acids. Trimming removed 2 bases from V and 8 bases from J; junction bases left unmatched: 13. DNA of the CDR3: TGTGCCAGCAGCTTAAAGGCTAGCGGGAGGGCCAAGAGCTATGAGCAGTTCTTC. Protein: CASSLKASGRAKSYEQFF.

The DNA of the CDR3 is TGTGCCAGCAGCTCGGCGGGAGAATCTGAGCAGTTCTTC. This codes for CASSSAGESEQFF. The V call is TRBV7-8, the J call TRBJ2-1, with 7 bases that match TRBD2. The CDR3 has 13 amino acids. The V segment lost 4 bases and the J segment 9 bases; nucleotides outside the gene matches: 6. Germline loops: CDR1 SGHVS, CDR2 FQNEAQ.

This clonotype was found a few times. J is TRBJ1-1 and V is TRBV7-9; no firm D call. CDR3 length: 15 residues. Germline V gene sequence: CDR1 SEHNR, CDR2 FQNEAQ (reference sequence). Trimming removed 4 bases at V and 5 bases at J, with 17 bases between. CDR3 in DNA: TGTGCCAGCAGCTCACCCGGACTGGGGAAGACTGAAGCTTTCTTT. It yields the protein CASSSPGLGKTEAFF.

The chain couples TRBV2 to TRBJ2-7; 8 bases line up with TRBD1. This CDR3 comprises 15 residues. V gave up 6 bases and J gave up 2 bases; unmatched junction bases: 9. The germline V gene encodes CDR1 SNHLY and CDR2 FYNNEI. The CDR3 sequence is CASRGQVNAAYEQYF. The CDR3 nucleotides read TGTGCCAGCAGGGGACAGGTTAACGCTGCCTACGAGCAGTACTTC.

This clonotype was detected ten times or more. The rearrangement joins TRBV6-5 to TRBJ2-7; 8 positions match TRBD2. Germline loops: CDR1 MNHEY, CDR2 SVGAGI. The CDR3 is 13 amino acids. The J segment lost 5 bases and the V segment lost 9 bases, leaving 9 bases of the junction unmatched. CDR3 coding DNA: TGTGCCAGTGCGGGGGGTGTACGGCACGAGCAGTACTTC. Translated: CASAGGVRHEQYF.

The CDR3: CASSRSLTGTSGYTF. In nucleotides, the CDR3 is TGCGCCAGCAGCCGGAGTTTGACAGGGACCTCTGGCTACACCTTC. The chain joins TRBV4-3 to TRBJ1-2; TRBD1 matches at 7 bases. This CDR3 spans 15 amino acids. V trimming: 4 bases; J trimming: 7 bases; junction bases outside the gene matches: 12. Germline V gene sequence: CDR1 LGHNA, CDR2 YSLEER.

This chain joins TRBV6-6 and TRBJ1-4; TRBD1 is a possible D gene (5 bases). This CDR3 has 15 residues. The V gene's germline CDR1 is MNHNY and CDR2 SVGAGI (reference sequence). V dropped 6 bases and J dropped 3 bases, with 14 bases sitting between them. The CDR3 here is CASSSSTESNEKLFF. CDR3 nucleotide sequence: TGTGCCAGCAGCTCCTCGACAGAATCTAATGAAAAACTGTTTTTT.

The rearrangement links TRBV5-1 to TRBJ2-6; D is possibly TRBD1 (7 bases). The V end lost 4 bases, the J end lost 0 bases, and 11 bases lay between the germline ends. This CDR3 region has 16 residues. From germline, CDR1 is SGHRS and CDR2 YFSETQ. CDR3 nucleotides: TGCGCCAGCAGCGCAGGGGGGATCTCTGGGGCCAACGTCCTGACTTTC. Its translation: CASSAGGISGANVLTF.

The genes are TRBV24-1 and TRBJ2-1, with D possibly being TRBD2 (5 bases). The germline V gene has CDR1 KGHDR and CDR2 SFDVKD. This CDR3 contains 13 residues. V lost 4 bases to trimming and J lost 9 bases, with 12 bases between them. The CDR3 sequence is CATSDGLAREQFF. The DNA for the CDR3 is TGTGCCACCAGTGACGGTCTAGCTCGTGAGCAGTTCTTC.

This clonotype was counted only a few times. The J gene is TRBJ1-4, the V gene TRBV7-9; TRBD1 is a possible D gene (5 bases). Germline V gene data show CDR1 as SEHNR and CDR2 as FQNEAQ (reference sequence). CDR3 length: 15 amino acids. V was cut by 5 bases and J by 5 bases, with 15 bases left in between. The CDR3 here is CASSRSGAPNEKLFF. CDR3 bases: TGTGCCAGCAGCCGTTCCGGGGCACCAAATGAAAAACTGTTTTTT. Together with reference TRBV7-9 and TRBJ1-4, the CDR3 gives the full variable domain: DTGVSQNPRHKITKRGQNVTFRCDPISEHNRLYWYRQTLGQGPEFLTYFQNEAQLEKSRLLSDRFSAERPKGSFSTLEIQRTEQGDSAMYLCASSRSGAPNEKLFFGSGTQLSVL.

This CDR3 is CASSVEGVDEQFF. For the CDR3, the DNA is TGTGCCAGCAGCGTAGAAGGGGTGGATGAGCAGTTCTTC. The V gene is TRBV9, the J gene TRBJ2-1, with D tentatively TRBD1 (5 bases). The germline CDR1 and CDR2 sequences are SGDLS and YYNGEE. Trimming left V 0 bases short and J 8 bases short, with 9 bases between. This CDR3 has 13 amino acids.

The chain links TRBV5-1 to TRBJ2-1; the D gene could be TRBD1 or TRBD2 (6 bases each). Germline lookup yields CDR1 SGHRS and CDR2 YFSETQ. The V gene lost 1 base and the J gene lost 6 bases, with 17 bases spanning the gap. This CDR3 spans 16 amino acids. Here the CDR3 DNA reads TGCGCCAGCAGCTTGAGGGGGGCGAGGGAGCTCAATGAGCAGTTCTTC. This encodes CASSLRGARELNEQFF.

Only a few counts were recorded for this clonotype. The J gene is TRBJ2-7, the V gene TRBV6-6, with 8 positions matching TRBD2. Germline CDR1 and CDR2: MNHNY and SVGAGI (reference sequence). This CDR3 spans 14 amino acids. The V segment lost 7 bases and the J segment 3 bases; nucleotides outside the gene matches: 8. The CDR3 DNA follows: TGTGCCAGCACCGCGCGGGGGGACTTCTACGAGCAGTACTTC. Its translation: CASTARGDFYEQYF.

This clonotype was counted ten times or more. The chain joins TRBV15 to TRBJ2-1, with 11 positions matching TRBD2. In germline, CDR1 is LNHNV, CDR2 YYDKDF (reference sequence). V was pared by 0 bases and J by 12 bases, with 10 bases of the junction left unmatched. This CDR3 is built from 16 residues. This chain's CDR3 is CATSRDRASGRTGQFF. The DNA of the CDR3 is TGTGCCACCAGCAGAGATCGGGCTAGCGGGAGGACTGGGCAGTTCTTC.

This clonotype was seen only a few times. The chain has TRBV20-1 and TRBJ2-5, with 11 bases that match TRBD2. The J call is doubtful: the DNA matches TRBJ2-7 better. Looked up from germline, CDR1 is DFQATT and CDR2 is SNEGSKA (reference sequence). CDR3 length: 14 residues. The CDR3 reads CSARVGLAAYEQYF. CDR3 nucleotides: TGCAGTGCTAGAGTGGGACTAGCGGCCTACGAGCAGTACTTC.

This clonotype occurred a few times. J is TRBJ2-3 and V is TRBV7-2; 7 bases align to TRBD2. This CDR3 has 14 residues. Trimming took 5 bases from V and 1 from J; bases not matched to a gene: 3. Germline CDR1 is SGHTA and CDR2 is FQGNSA. CDR3 residues: CASSGRGRTDTQYF. CDR3 DNA: TGTGCCAGCAGCGGGAGGGGCCGCACAGATACGCAGTATTTT. Based on the CDR3 plus reference TRBV7-2 and TRBJ2-3, the full variable domain is GAGVSQSPSNKVTEKGKDVELRCDPISGHTALYWYRQSLGQGLEFLIYFQGNSAPDKSGLPSDRFSAERTGGSVSTLTIQRTQQEDSAVYLCASSGRGRTDTQYFGPGTRLTVL.

This chain uses TRBV27 with TRBJ1-5, with TRBD1 matching 8 bases. There are 15 residues in the CDR3. Per the germline V gene, CDR1 is MNHEY and CDR2 is SMNVEV (reference sequence). The junction had 6 bases not matched to a gene; V was cut back by 3 bases and J by 5 bases. This chain's CDR3 is CASSFRTGYDQPQHF. CDR3 nucleotides: TGTGCCAGCAGTTTCCGGACAGGGTACGATCAGCCCCAGCATTTT.

This clonotype was detected only a few times. The chain couples TRBV11-2 to TRBJ2-1, with unresolved D. Trimming left V 0 bases short and J 6 bases short, with 12 bases between. The CDR3 sequence is 15 residues long. Germline V gene sequence: CDR1 SGHAT, CDR2 FQNNGV. The CDR3 DNA reads TGTGCCAGCAGCTTAGAGAGGACGGCGGTCAATGAGCAGTTCTTC. Residues: CASSLERTAVNEQFF.

This clonotype was picked up a small number of times. The chain recombines TRBV28 with TRBJ2-5, with D possibly TRBD2 on 6 matching bases. The CDR3 totals 10 residues. Between the trimmed V and J ends, which lost 7 bases and 11 bases, there was a span of 11 bases. Germline values: CDR1 MDHEN, CDR2 SYDVKM. CDR3 region: CASNGREQYF. The CDR3 DNA reads as TGTGCCAGCAACGGTCGGGAGCAGTACTTC.

The chain carries TRBV29-1 and TRBJ2-1, with 9 bases matching TRBD2. The CDR3 has 11 amino acids. Germline-derived CDR1 and CDR2 are SQVTM and ANQGSEA. CDR3 protein: CRRGGWNEQFF. CDR3 nucleotide sequence: TGCAGGCGGGGGGGATGGAATGAGCAGTTCTTC.

The chain links TRBV7-9 to TRBJ1-4; no reliable D call. The length of the CDR3 is 13 residues. Trimming pared 0 bases from V and 7 bases from J, leaving 6 bases between. Germline V lookup: CDR1 SEHNR, CDR2 FQNEAQ (reference sequence). CDR3 DNA sequence: TGTGCCAGCAGCTTAGCCGATGGTGAAAAACTGTTTTTT. Amino acids: CASSLADGEKLFF.

The sample holds a few counts of this clonotype. The CDR3 here is CASSLRSGGINTEAFF. The CDR3 DNA sequence: TGTGCCAGCAGCTTACGGTCGGGGGGGATCAACACTGAAGCTTTCTTT. V usage is TRBV7-6 and J usage is TRBJ1-1; D might be TRBD1 (5 bases). The length of the CDR3 is 16 residues. Looked up from germline, CDR1 is SGHVS and CDR2 is FNYEAQ. Trimming shortened V by 2 bases and J by 2 bases, and 15 bases separated the two germline ends.

The gene calls are TRBV20-1 and TRBJ1-1; D gene unclear. V was cut by 8 bases and J by 3 bases, with 16 bases left in between. The CDR3 has 13 residues. Germline V gene sequence: CDR1 DFQATT, CDR2 SNEGSKA (reference sequence). The CDR3 sequence is CSPKDSGYTEAFF. The DNA for the CDR3 is TGCAGTCCTAAAGATTCGGGATACACTGAAGCTTTCTTT.

This chain uses TRBV7-9 with TRBJ2-4; 9 bases match TRBD1. The CDR3 totals 19 residues. In germline, CDR1 is SEHNR, CDR2 FQNEAQ (reference sequence). V lost 5 bases to trimming and J lost 13 bases; unmatched junction nucleotides: 27. The CDR3 region has the DNA TGTGCCAGCAGCCCCCATGTCAGGGCGGGACAGGGCCCCCCGAGGGAGCAGTACTTC. Its translation is CASSPHVRAGQGPPREQYF.